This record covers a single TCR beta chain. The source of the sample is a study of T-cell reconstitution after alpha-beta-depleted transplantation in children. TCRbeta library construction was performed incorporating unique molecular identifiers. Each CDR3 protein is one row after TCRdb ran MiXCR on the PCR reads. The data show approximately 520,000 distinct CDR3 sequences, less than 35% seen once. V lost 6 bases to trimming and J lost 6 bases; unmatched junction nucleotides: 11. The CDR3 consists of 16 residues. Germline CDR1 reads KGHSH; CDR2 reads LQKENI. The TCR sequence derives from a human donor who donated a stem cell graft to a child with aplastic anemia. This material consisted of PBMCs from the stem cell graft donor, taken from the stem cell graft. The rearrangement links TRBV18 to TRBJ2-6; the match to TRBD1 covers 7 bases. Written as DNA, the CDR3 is TGTGCCAGCTCCCCCGACAGGGTGACTGTGGCCAACGTCCTGACTTTC. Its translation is CASSPDRVTVANVLTF.